These 18 T cell receptor beta chains were sequenced from one sample in a study of molecular identifiers for immune sequencing clone quantification (dated by TCRdb to the late 2010s). Receptor libraries were prepared by PCR. Sequenced on a NextSeq 500. In TCRdb, the public reads were trimmed at Q25 with fastp and aligned with MiXCR, with productive beta chains retained. Entries are consolidated by CDR3 protein sequence, retaining the most common genes and DNA. Counted in this sample were 85,000 to 90,000 distinct CDR3 sequences; around a quarter of them appeared once. Roughly 0.8% of the sample goes to the ten largest clones. Specimen: naive CD8+ T cells from blood, with Jurkat cell RNA spiked in. In the paper's terms, the cell subset or site label means: FACS-sorted CD8+CD4-CCR7+CD45RA+ naive T cells. These receptors came from a human donor in good health. Some libraries in this study had Jurkat cell RNA spiked in.

Regarding this clonotype: One base away lies a much larger clone, so this may be a sequencing read error. V and J are TRBV14 and TRBJ2-3, with TRBD2 identical over 12 bases. The CDR3 consists of 16 residues. Germline V lookup: CDR1 SGHDN, CDR2 FVKESK. V lost 5 bases and J lost 2; bases outside the gene matches: 5. Here the CDR3 reads CASSERLAGATDTQYF. Written as DNA, the CDR3 is TGTGCCAGCAGCGAAAGACTAGCGGGGGCCACAGATACGCAGTATTTT.

The table lists this clonotype with a few counts. The J gene is TRBJ2-3, the V gene TRBV6-6; 9 nucleotides match TRBD1. This CDR3 contains 15 residues. Germline CDR1 and CDR2: MNHNY and SVGAGI (reference sequence). V lost 7 bases and J lost 4; bases outside the gene matches: 9. CDR3 amino acids: CASTAGTGTADTQYF. The CDR3 region has the DNA TGTGCCAGCACCGCCGGGACAGGGACGGCAGATACGCAGTATTTT.

A note on this clonotype: A single base separates this from a much larger clone, so it may be a read error. This CDR3 is missing its conserved last phenylalanine or tryptophan, likely due to a read error. The chain carries TRBV4-1 and TRBJ1-5; D not resolved. V lost 0 bases, J lost 0 bases, and 9 bases lay in between. Germline V gene sequence: CDR1 MGHRA, CDR2 YSYEKL. CDR3 length: 16 amino acids. The chain's CDR3 is CASSQDVFDSNQPQHY. The CDR3 coding sequence is TGCGCCAGCAGCCAAGATGTTTTTGATAGCAATCAGCCCCAGCATTAT.

In regard to this clonotype: An end of the junction differs from the germline gene, which may be a read error. The V gene is TRBV7-2, the J gene TRBJ2-7; D may be TRBD1 (8 bases). CDR3 length: 14 residues. Germline CDR1 reads SGHTA; CDR2 reads FQGNSA. In DNA form, the CDR3 reads TGTGCCAGCAGCCAACCGGACAGGGACTACGGGCAGTACTTC. It encodes CASSQPDRDYGQYF. The variable domain in full, with the rest retrieved from reference TRBV7-2 and TRBJ2-7, is GAGVSQSPSNKVTEKGKDVELRCDPISGHTALYWYRQSLGQGLEFLIYFQGNSAPDKSGLPSDRFSAERTGGSVSTLTIQRTQQEDSAVYLCASSQPDRDYGQYFGPGTRLTVT.

This clonotype appeared many times. The chain uses TRBV4-1 and TRBJ2-7; perhaps TRBD1 as D (6 bases). Germline V gene data show CDR1 as MGHRA and CDR2 as YSYEKL. V dropped 4 bases and J dropped 0 bases, with 13 bases sitting between them. CDR3 length equals 15 residues. In DNA, the CDR3 is TGCGCCAGCAGCCTGTCCCGGGACACCTCCTACGAGCAGTACTTC. The encoded protein is CASSLSRDTSYEQYF.

The V gene is TRBV9, the J gene TRBJ2-7, with 8 nucleotides matching TRBD2. The V segment lost 3 bases and the J segment 9 bases; nucleotides outside the gene matches: 11. This CDR3 is 14 amino acids long. Germline CDR1 and CDR2: SGDLS and YYNGEE. CDR3 in amino acids: CASSDAGTSGAQYF. In nucleotides, the CDR3 is TGTGCCAGCAGCGATGCCGGGACTAGTGGTGCGCAGTACTTC.

This clonotype has a count of ten or more. This chain uses TRBV7-6 with TRBJ1-1; no firm D call. The CDR3 is made up of 15 amino acids. V dropped 0 bases and J dropped 1 base, with 9 bases sitting between them. The V gene's germline CDR1 is SGHVS and CDR2 FNYEAQ. This chain's CDR3 is CASSLAAGWNTEAFF. CDR3 DNA: TGTGCCAGCAGCTTAGCTGCGGGATGGAACACTGAAGCTTTCTTT.

About this clonotype: Since a much larger clone is just one base distant, this may be a read error. The rearrangement uses TRBV4-1 and TRBJ2-1, with 8 bases aligning to TRBD2. The CDR3 spans 16 residues. CDR1 and CDR2 (germline): MGHRA, YSYEKL. V shed 1 base, J shed 8 bases, and the junction held 10 bases outside the gene matches. The CDR3 sequence is CASSQVDGAGGYEQFF. CDR3 coding DNA: TGCGCCAGCAGCCAAGTAGATGGGGCGGGGGGCTATGAGCAGTTCTTC.

To note about this clonotype: This may stem from a read error, because a much larger clone lies one nucleotide away. V is TRBV6-2 or TRBV6-3 and J is TRBJ2-7, with D perhaps being TRBD1 or TRBD2 (6 bases each). There are 11 residues in the CDR3. The germline gives CDR1 MNHEY, CDR2 SVGEGT. Deletions cut 6 bases from V and 5 bases from J, with 8 bases between. The CDR3, as DNA: TGTGCCAGCAGCGGGGGCCACGAGCAGTACTTC. Translation gives CASSGGHEQYF.

This clonotype appeared many times. This rearrangement joins TRBV12-3 or TRBV12-4 to TRBJ1-1; perhaps TRBD1 as D (5 bases). CDR3 size: 14 residues. Trimming pared 7 bases from V and 1 base from J, leaving 13 bases between. CDR3: CASTPGLTNTEAFF. The CDR3 DNA reads as TGTGCCAGCACCCCGGGGCTGACGAACACTGAAGCTTTCTTT.

This clonotype came up many times. The chain is built from TRBV7-3 and TRBJ2-3, with 9 bases matching TRBD2. The CDR3 totals 15 residues. The germline V gene encodes CDR1 SGHTA and CDR2 FQGTGA. The J segment lost 1 base and the V segment lost 4 bases, leaving 3 bases of the junction unmatched. CDR3: CASSSLAGGTDTQYF. In nucleotides, the CDR3 is TGTGCCAGCAGCTCATTAGCGGGGGGCACAGATACGCAGTATTTT.

This clonotype was seen many times. The V gene is TRBV9, the J gene TRBJ2-2; D possibly corresponds to TRBD1 (6 bases). Germline-derived CDR1 and CDR2 are SGDLS and YYNGEE. Trimming removed 0 bases at V and 6 bases at J, with 12 bases between. The CDR3 is made up of 15 amino acids. In nucleotides, the CDR3 is TGTGCCAGCAGCGTAGAGGGACAAAACTCCGGGGAGCTGTTTTTT. Translated, it gives CASSVEGQNSGELFF.

J is TRBJ2-3 and V is TRBV19; TRBD1 might be the D (6 bases). The V end lost 5 bases, the J end lost 3 bases, and 15 bases lay between the germline ends. The CDR3 contains 15 residues. Germline V gives CDR1 LNHDA, CDR2 SQIVND (reference sequence). The CDR3 region is CASSPPEQGTDTQYF. CDR3 in DNA: TGTGCCAGTAGTCCCCCGGAGCAGGGGACAGATACGCAGTATTTT.

The chain is built from TRBV7-9 and TRBJ2-5; 9 bases match TRBD1. Trimming took 5 bases from V and 5 from J; bases not matched to a gene: 6. The germline CDR1 and CDR2 sequences are SEHNR and FQNEAQ (reference sequence). This CDR3 has 14 residues. The CDR3 DNA follows: TGTGCCAGCAGCGGGACAGGGTTTGATGAGACCCAGTACTTC. Protein: CASSGTGFDETQYF.

This clonotype showed up many times. J is TRBJ1-3 and V is TRBV7-2; 7 nucleotides align to TRBD1. The CDR3 is made up of 16 amino acids. V shed 5 bases, J shed 0 bases, and the junction held 7 bases outside the gene matches. CDR1 and CDR2 (germline): SGHTA, FQGNSA. CDR3 in amino acids: CASSLLRDSSGNTIYF. The CDR3 DNA reads as TGTGCCAGCAGCCTCCTCCGGGACAGCTCTGGAAACACCATATATTTT.

This clonotype has only a few counts. A much larger clone differs by one base, so this may be a read error. The rearrangement uses TRBV7-8 and TRBJ2-2; D may be TRBD1 (6 bases). Germline values: CDR1 SGHVS, CDR2 FQNEAQ. The CDR3 length is 16 residues. The CDR3 DNA follows: TGTGCCAGCAGCTTTTTAGACAGGAGGAACGCCGGGGAGCTGTTTTTT. Its translation: CASSFLDRRNAGELFF.

As for this clonotype: A read error may explain this, as a much larger clone is one base away. The chain has TRBV5-3 and TRBJ2-3, with D hard to call. TRBV5-3 is recorded as an ORF, its role being uncertain. The CDR3 totals 12 residues. V was shortened by 8 bases and J by 5 bases, with 12 bases between the two germline ends. This chain's CDR3 is CASSAERDTQYF. The CDR3 DNA reads TGTGCCAGCAGCGCGGAGAGAGATACGCAGTATTTT.

The rearrangement links TRBV29-1 to TRBJ2-7; TRBD2 agrees at 7 bases. The CDR3 has 13 residues. Looked up from germline, CDR1 is SQVTM and CDR2 is ANQGSEA. The ends lost 6 bases at V and 3 bases at J; junction bases unmatched: 8. The CDR3 reads CSVDPRECYEQYF. The DNA for the CDR3 is TGCAGCGTGGACCCGCGGGAGTGCTACGAGCAGTACTTC.